The 7 T cell receptor beta chains below all came from one sample that was sequenced in a study of spatial heterogeneity in lung cancer. MiXCR was run by TCRdb on the 5' RACE reads, yielding one entry per CDR3 protein. The table shows 39,000 or so distinct CDR3 sequences, with approximately 7.5% occurring only once. Indicated time point: sample taken at primary tumor resection. The sample consisted of PBMCs, taken at surgery. Every receptor here comes from a male donor with early-stage non-small cell lung cancer.

Many counts were recorded for this clonotype. This chain uses TRBV20-1 with TRBJ2-1; 9 nucleotides align to TRBD2. The germline gives CDR1 DFQATT, CDR2 SNEGSKA (reference sequence). The CDR3 is 15 amino acids. With 0 bases clipped from V and 12 bases from J, the junction kept 12 bases outside the gene matches. The CDR3 nucleotides are TGCAGTGCTAGAGATTGGTCTAGCGGGGTGGTAGGGCAGTTCTTC. The encoded protein is CSARDWSSGVVGQFF.

This clonotype has just a few counts. The rearrangement joins TRBV18 to TRBJ2-7, with 8 bases aligning to TRBD1. The CDR3 consists of 14 residues. The germline CDR1 and CDR2 sequences are KGHSH and LQKENI. V shed 3 bases and J 2 bases; nucleotides not matched to a gene: 3. CDR3 DNA sequence: TGTGCCAGCTCACCCCGGACAGGGCCCTACGAGCAGTACTTC. Its translation: CASSPRTGPYEQYF.

The chain combines TRBV5-1 with TRBJ2-1; D might be TRBD1 (6 bases). CDR3 length: 13 residues. The V end lost 5 bases, the J end lost 8 bases, and 14 bases lay between the germline ends. Germline V gives CDR1 SGHRS, CDR2 YFSETQ. As DNA, the CDR3 is TGCGCCAGCAGAGCGAACAGGGTCCATGAGCAGTTCTTC. Translating it yields CASRANRVHEQFF.

This clonotype was detected a few times. The rearrangement joins TRBV6-5 to TRBJ2-2; no definite D call. Germline lookup yields CDR1 MNHEY and CDR2 SVGAGI. Trimming stripped 5 bases from V and 4 bases from J, with 8 bases between. The CDR3 has 13 residues. The CDR3 loop is CASSGLGTGELFF. As DNA, the CDR3 is TGTGCCAGCAGTGGTTTAGGCACCGGGGAGCTGTTTTTT.

Of note for this clonotype: This may stem from a read error, because a much larger clone lies one nucleotide away. The rearrangement links TRBV20-1 to TRBJ1-2; D is possibly TRBD1 (5 bases). The CDR3 has 11 residues. Germline V gene lookup returns CDR1 DFQATT and CDR2 SNEGSKA (reference sequence). CDR3 sequence (DNA): TGCAGTGCTAGAAAGCGGGACGGCTACTCCTTC. This encodes CSARKRDGYSF.

This clonotype was detected many times. The chain uses TRBV7-2 and TRBJ2-7; a possible D gene is TRBD2 (6 bases). Germline loops: CDR1 SGHTA, CDR2 FQGNSA. The CDR3 runs 13 residues. Between the trimmed V and J ends, which lost 5 bases and 4 bases, there was a span of 12 bases. Written as DNA, the CDR3 is TGTGCCAGCAGCCCCTCAGGACTATACGAGCAGTACTTC. Residues: CASSPSGLYEQYF.

Comments on this clonotype: A much larger clone differs by one base, so this may be a read error. V usage is TRBV29-1 and J usage is TRBJ2-2, with D unresolved. The CDR3 runs to 13 residues. Germline CDR1 SQVTM, CDR2 ANQGSEA. The CDR3 DNA reads as TGCTGCGTCCCGAAGGGTGGAACCGGGGAGCTGTTTTTT. Its translation is CCVPKGGTGELFF.